This T cell receptor (beta chain) was recovered during a study of siplizumab effects on memory and regulatory T cells. Points from the study as a whole: Alloreactive CD4+ clones that could be mapped were on average about 71% Treg-derived with siplizumab, against about 25% in controls.

This clone was recorded only once. Its antigen is still unknown. The protocol was immunoSEQ multiplex PCR, while the TCRdb copy is restricted to in-frame clones and leaves out a portion. The table includes 95,000 to 110,000 clones, approximately 93% detected once. Germline CDR1 and CDR2: SEHNR and FQNEAQ (reference sequence). Between the trimmed V and J ends, which lost 7 bases and 6 bases, there was a span of 12 bases. The CDR3 extends over 13 amino acids. This receptor was obtained from a human donor in good health. The specimen was Tregs sorted from blood. The rearrangement uses TRBV7-9 and TRBJ2-2; either TRBD1 or TRBD2 may supply D (5 bases each). CDR3 in DNA: TGTGCCAGCACCCCTCCGGGGCCCGGGGAGCTGTTTTTT. Protein sequence: CASTPPGPGELFF.